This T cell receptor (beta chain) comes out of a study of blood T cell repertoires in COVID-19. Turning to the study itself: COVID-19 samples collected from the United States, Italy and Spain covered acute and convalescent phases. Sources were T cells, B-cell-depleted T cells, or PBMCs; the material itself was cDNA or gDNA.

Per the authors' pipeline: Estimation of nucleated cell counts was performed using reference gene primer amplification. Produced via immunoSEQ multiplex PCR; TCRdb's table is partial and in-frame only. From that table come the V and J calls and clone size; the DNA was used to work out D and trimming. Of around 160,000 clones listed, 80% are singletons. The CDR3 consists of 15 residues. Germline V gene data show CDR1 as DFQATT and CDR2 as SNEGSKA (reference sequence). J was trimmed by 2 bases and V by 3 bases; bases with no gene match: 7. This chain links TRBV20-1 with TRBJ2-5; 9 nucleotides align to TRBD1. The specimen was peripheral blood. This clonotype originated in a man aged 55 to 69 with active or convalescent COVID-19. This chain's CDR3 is CSASRGGTGQETQYF. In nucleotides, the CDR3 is TGCAGTGCTAGTAGGGGTGGGACAGGGCAAGAGACCCAGTACTTC.